The present TCR beta chain was sequenced within a study of blood T cell repertoires in COVID-19. Study background: T cells, B-cell-depleted T cells, or PBMCs supplied cDNA or gDNA.

In the authors' workflow: Reference gene primer amplification gave nucleated cell count estimates. Generated by immunoSEQ multiplex PCR, the TCRdb table keeps only in-frame clones and is missing some. V, J and clone size reflect that table, while D and trimming were determined from the DNA. The sample contains more than 80,000 clones, approximately 86% of which appear only once. Looked up from germline, CDR1 is SGHAT and CDR2 is FQNNGV. The length of the CDR3 is 14 residues. V was pared by 3 bases and J by 3 bases, with 12 bases between. The receptor was derived from a man aged 80 or over with acute or convalescent COVID-19. V and J are TRBV11-2 and TRBJ2-7; D is perhaps TRBD1 (6 bases). Sequenced: peripheral blood. For the CDR3, the DNA is TGTGCCAGCAGCTTGGCCAGGGGTGTCTACGAGCAGTACTTC. Protein: CASSLARGVYEQYF. The entire variable domain, with the rest obtained from reference TRBV11-2 and TRBJ2-7, is as follows: EAGVAQSPRYKIIEKRQSVAFWCNPISGHATLYWYQQILGQGPKLLIQFQNNGVVDDSQLPKDRFSAERLKGVDSTLKIQPAKLEDSAVYLCASSLARGVYEQYFGPGTRLTVT.